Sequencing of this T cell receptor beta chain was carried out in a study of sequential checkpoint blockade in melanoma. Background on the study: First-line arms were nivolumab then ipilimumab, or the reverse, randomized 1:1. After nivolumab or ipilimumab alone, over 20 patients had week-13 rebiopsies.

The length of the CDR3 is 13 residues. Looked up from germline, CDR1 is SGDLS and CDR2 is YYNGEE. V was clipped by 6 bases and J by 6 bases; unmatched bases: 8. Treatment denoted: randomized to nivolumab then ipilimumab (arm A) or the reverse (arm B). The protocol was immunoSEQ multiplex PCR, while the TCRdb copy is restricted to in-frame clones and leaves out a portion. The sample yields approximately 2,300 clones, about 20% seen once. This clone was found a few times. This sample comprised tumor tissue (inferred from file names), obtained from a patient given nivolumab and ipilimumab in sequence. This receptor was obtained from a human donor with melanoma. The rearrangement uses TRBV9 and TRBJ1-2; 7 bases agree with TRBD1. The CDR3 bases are TGTGCCAGCACTACAGGGGTTGGGGATGGCTACACCTTC. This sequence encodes CASTTGVGDGYTF.